This TCR beta chain derives from a study of T cell responses to AZD1222 COVID-19 vaccine. This clone was recorded once. The antigen remains undetermined. The germline V gene has CDR1 SGHTA and CDR2 FQGNSA. CDR3 length: 14 residues. V was shortened by 5 bases and J by 0 bases, with 10 bases between the two germline ends. Whole-study findings and limits: Most donors were white British and more were female, and clonal diversity was possibly underestimated.

Some clones are missing from TCRdb's copy, which holds only in-frame ones; the method was immunoSEQ multiplex PCR. This table has about 83,000 clones, around 89% appearing once. The sequence derives from an adult in good health. V and J are TRBV7-2 and TRBJ2-5; D is undetermined. This material consisted of peripheral blood, taken on day 0 of MenACWY control vaccination. The CDR3 DNA reads as TGTGCCAGCAGCGCCTCAAGTTACCAAGAGACCCAGTACTTC. It translates to CASSASSYQETQYF. Drawing the rest from reference TRBV7-2 and TRBJ2-5, the complete variable domain is GAGVSQSPSNKVTEKGKDVELRCDPISGHTALYWYRQSLGQGLEFLIYFQGNSAPDKSGLPSDRFSAERTGGSVSTLTIQRTQQEDSAVYLCASSASSYQETQYFGPGTRLLVL.